Below are 4 T cell receptor beta chains sequenced from a single sample in a study of technical replicates of blood from a few donors. The table came from immunoSEQ multiplex PCR; TCRdb's copy has only in-frame clones and leaves some out. The sample shows around 93,000 clones, approximately 95% of them seen only once. Sample: T cells isolated from PBMCs. These receptors all stem from a human donor in good health.

The chain employs TRBV29-1 and TRBJ2-7; no firm D call. Germline V CDR1 and CDR2: SQVTM, ANQGSEA. The CDR3 sequence is 13 residues long. V lost 0 bases, J lost 7 bases, and 13 bases lay in between. The DNA of the CDR3 is TGCAGCGTTGAAGATCTTCTCCACGGGGAGCAGTACTTC. Its protein is CSVEDLLHGEQYF.

With respect to this clone: Mismatch with germline at one junction end may stem from a read error. The rearrangement joins TRBV2 to TRBJ1-5; no clear D. In germline, CDR1 is SNHLY, CDR2 FYNNEI. The CDR3 sequence is 13 residues long. CDR3 DNA sequence: TGTGCCAGCAGCGGGGAAAGCAATCGGCCCCAGCATTTT. This encodes CASSGESNRPQHF.

The chain employs TRBV4-1 and TRBJ2-7, with 8 bases matching TRBD1. The germline gives CDR1 MGHRA, CDR2 YSYEKL. CDR3 length equals 18 residues. V shed 1 base, J shed 0 bases, and the junction held 11 bases outside the gene matches. The CDR3, as DNA: TGCGCCAGCAGCCAAGCACAGGGGGTTAGGTCCAGCTCCTACGAGCAGTACTTC. Its translation is CASSQAQGVRSSSYEQYF.

This clone came up a few times. The chain uses TRBV4-1 and TRBJ1-2, with D possibly TRBD1 on 6 matching bases. V shed 2 bases and J shed 2 bases, with 12 bases lying between them. The length of the CDR3 is 15 residues. The germline V gene encodes CDR1 MGHRA and CDR2 YSYEKL. The CDR3, as DNA: TGCGCCAGCAGCCAACGAGGGACATTAAACTATGGCTACACCTTC. Translated, it gives CASSQRGTLNYGYTF.